These 9 T cell receptor beta chains came from one sample sequenced in a study of blood T cells in healthy people across ages. For the second PCR, which ran for about 6 to 12 cycles, a sample-barcoded 5' primer and a J-beta primer mix were used. TCRdb recomputed calls from the 5' RACE reads with MiXCR, one row per CDR3 protein. This sample has hundreds of thousands of distinct CDR3 sequences; around 50% occur once, and the top ten carry roughly 24%. Sequencing used blood. The origin of the receptors is a man aged 35 to 55 in good health.

This chain links TRBV14 with TRBJ2-4; D gene ambiguous. This CDR3 is built from 17 residues. Germline V gives CDR1 SGHDN, CDR2 FVKESK. Trimming stripped 2 bases from V and 0 bases from J, with 14 bases between. The DNA for the CDR3 is TGTGCCAGCAGCCAAACCACGGGCAGCCTAGCCAAAAACATTCAGTACTTC. It translates to CASSQTTGSLAKNIQYF.

This clonotype was counted between two and nine times. The J gene is TRBJ2-4, the V gene TRBV9; 9 bases map to TRBD1. The CDR3 is 20 amino acids. Germline CDR1 SGDLS, CDR2 YYNGEE. Trimming cost V 0 bases and J 6 bases; bases outside gene matches: 19. This chain's CDR3 is CASSVVPTTGGADSINIQYF. Written as DNA, the CDR3 is TGTGCCAGCAGCGTAGTCCCAACTACAGGGGGCGCGGATTCCATAAACATTCAGTACTTC.

The table lists this clonotype with a few counts. The gene calls are TRBV6-2 or TRBV6-3 and TRBJ2-1; 7 positions agree with TRBD2. Looked up from germline, CDR1 is MNHEY and CDR2 is SVGEGT. The CDR3 has 16 residues. Trimming cost V 6 bases and J 6 bases; bases outside gene matches: 14. CDR3 in DNA: TGTGCCAGCAGCCACCAGACTAGCTCAGGTATCAATGAGCAGTTCTTC. Its translation is CASSHQTSSGINEQFF.

The V and J genes are TRBV29-1 and TRBJ2-3; D might be TRBD2 (6 bases). The CDR3 runs to 13 residues. Germline V CDR1 and CDR2: SQVTM, ANQGSEA. With 7 bases removed from V and 3 bases from J, the gap between germline ends came to 14 bases. The CDR3 bases are TGCAGCGCGGGGGTTAGTGTTACAGATACGCAGTATTTT. This translates into CSAGVSVTDTQYF.

CDR3 region: CASSLDKQGYPNTEAFF. For the CDR3, the DNA is TGTGCCAGCAGCTTAGATAAACAAGGGTACCCGAACACTGAAGCTTTCTTT. This chain links TRBV11-2 with TRBJ1-1; D remains ambiguous. V was shortened by 0 bases and J by 1 base, with 15 bases between the two germline ends. CDR3 size: 17 residues. Germline values: CDR1 SGHAT, CDR2 FQNNGV. The full variable domain, in which reference TRBV11-2 and TRBJ1-1 provide the parts outside the CDR3, is EAGVAQSPRYKIIEKRQSVAFWCNPISGHATLYWYQQILGQGPKLLIQFQNNGVVDDSQLPKDRFSAERLKGVDSTLKIQPAKLEDSAVYLCASSLDKQGYPNTEAFFGQGTRLTVV.

The rearrangement joins TRBV5-1 to TRBJ2-1; 12 bases match TRBD2. The J segment lost 6 bases and the V segment lost 4 bases, leaving 14 bases of the junction unmatched. The CDR3 is made up of 18 amino acids. Germline lookup yields CDR1 SGHRS and CDR2 YFSETQ. The CDR3 sequence: CASSRRETRLAGVNEQFF. In DNA form, the CDR3 reads TGCGCCAGCAGCCGTAGAGAAACAAGACTAGCGGGAGTCAATGAGCAGTTCTTC.

This chain links TRBV21-1 with TRBJ2-2; TRBD2 is taken as the D call from the table, unchecked against the DNA. TRBV21-1 is a pseudogene locus. The CDR3 consists of 17 residues. CDR3 in DNA: TGTGCCAGCAGCGGACCTCTAGCGCCGACGAACACCGGGGAGCTGTTTTTT. Protein sequence: CASSGPLAPTNTGELFF.

The chain joins TRBV13 to TRBJ2-7, with D perhaps TRBD2 (5 bases). V dropped 5 bases and J dropped 7 bases, with 18 bases sitting between them. CDR1 and CDR2 (germline): PRHDT, FYEKMQ (reference sequence). The CDR3 runs 14 residues. The CDR3 coding sequence is TGTGCCAGCAGCCCATACCATGGTACGGGAGAGCAGTACTTC. Protein product: CASSPYHGTGEQYF.

The chain combines TRBV5-1 with TRBJ1-5; unclear D gene. Germline V gene lookup returns CDR1 SGHRS and CDR2 YFSETQ. The CDR3 is 14 amino acids. V lost 6 bases to trimming and J lost 1 base, with 11 bases between them. The DNA for the CDR3 is TGCGCCAGCACCGAGGACGGGAGCAATCAGCCCCAGCATTTT. Amino acids: CASTEDGSNQPQHF.